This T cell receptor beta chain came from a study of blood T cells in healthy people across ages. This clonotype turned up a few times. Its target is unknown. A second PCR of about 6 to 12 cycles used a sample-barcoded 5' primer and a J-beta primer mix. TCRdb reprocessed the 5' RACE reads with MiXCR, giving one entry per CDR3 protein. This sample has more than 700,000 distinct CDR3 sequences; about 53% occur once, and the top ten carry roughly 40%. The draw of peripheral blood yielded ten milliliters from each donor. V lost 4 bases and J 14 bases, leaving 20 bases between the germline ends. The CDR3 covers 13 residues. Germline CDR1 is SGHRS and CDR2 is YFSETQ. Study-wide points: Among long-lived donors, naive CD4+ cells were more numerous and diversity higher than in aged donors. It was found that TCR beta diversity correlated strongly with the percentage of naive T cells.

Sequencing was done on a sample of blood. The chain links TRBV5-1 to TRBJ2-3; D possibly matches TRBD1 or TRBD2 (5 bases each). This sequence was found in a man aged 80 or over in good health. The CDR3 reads CASSPRDPRYAYF. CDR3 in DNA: TGCGCCAGCAGCCCCCGGGACCCCAGATACGCGTATTTT.